The present entry profiles one T cell receptor beta chain with its context. Its antigen is unknown. The source of the sample is a study of shared clonotypes between healthy human individuals. Notes on the study in general: Memory subsets generally showed lower estimated richness than naive subsets.

Assay used: immunoSEQ multiplex PCR; TCRdb lists only in-frame clones, some missing. Here the sample spans about 600,000 clones, approximately 97% being singletons. The TCR comes from a woman aged 25 to 45 in good health. Sequencing input: naive CD4+ T cells sorted from blood. The subset denotes: CD45RA+ positively selected.

This CDR3 reads CASSPSGTPNEKLFF. CDR3 nucleotides: TGTGCCAGTAGTCCTTCCGGGACTCCCAATGAAAAACTGTTTTTT. The chain has TRBV19 and TRBJ1-4, with a possible D match to TRBD1 (5 bases). CDR1 is LNHDA and CDR2 is SQIVND in the germline V gene (reference sequence). This CDR3 has 15 amino acids. The V end was cut by 5 bases, the J end by 5 bases, with 15 bases between.